This record concerns one T cell receptor (beta chain) sequence. This sample was included in a study of molecular identifiers for immune sequencing clone quantification. Each CDR3 protein gets one entry after TCRdb re-called the PCR reads with MiXCR. There are under 600,000 distinct CDR3 sequences in the sample; around 23% occur only once, and under 0.85% lies in the top ten. The receptor's source is a human donor in good health. Some libraries in this study had Jurkat cell RNA spiked in. Sequencing was performed on naive CD8+ T cells from blood, with Jurkat cell RNA spiked in. Specified subset: FACS-sorted CD8+CD4-CCR7+CD45RA+ naive T cells.

The CDR3 sequence is CASTSRGFTYEQYF. DNA for the CDR3: TGTGCCAGCACGTCTCGGGGATTTACCTACGAGCAGTACTTC. This chain uses TRBV6-1 with TRBJ2-7; possible D gene TRBD2, 5 bases. The V gene lost 7 bases and the J gene lost 2 bases, with 15 bases spanning the gap. Per germline, CDR1 MNHNS and CDR2 SASEGT. The CDR3 loop spans 14 amino acids.